These 30 T cell receptor beta chains came from one sample sequenced in a study of blood T cells in healthy people across ages. Next came a second PCR, run for about 7 to 12 cycles, which used a sample-barcoded 5' primer along with a J-beta primer mix. TCRdb analysed the 5' RACE reads with MiXCR anew, one entry per CDR3 protein. This repertoire shows more than 650,000 distinct CDR3 sequences, about 24% found once; its top ten account for around a fifth. The source material was blood. Every receptor here comes from an older man in good health.

This clonotype was detected only a few times. The V call is TRBV12-3 or TRBV12-4, the J call TRBJ2-1; 11 nucleotides agree with TRBD2. The junction had 4 bases not matched to a gene; V was cut back by 7 bases and J by 5 bases. The CDR3 is 14 amino acids. The CDR3 sequence is CASTGTSGHNEQFF. The DNA for the CDR3 is TGTGCCAGCACCGGGACTAGCGGCCACAATGAGCAGTTCTTC.

V and J are TRBV7-2 and TRBJ1-2; TRBD1 is a possible D gene (6 bases). V lost 5 bases and J 3 bases, leaving 16 bases between the germline ends. The CDR3 contains 15 residues. CDR1 and CDR2 (germline): SGHTA, FQGNSA. CDR3 coding DNA: TGTGCCAGCAGCATGGAAGGACAGCCTTACTATGGCTACACCTTC. Translation gives CASSMEGQPYYGYTF.

This rearrangement joins TRBV7-2 to TRBJ2-1; 9 nucleotides line up with TRBD1. Germline-derived CDR1 and CDR2 are SGHTA and FQGNSA. The CDR3 is 15 amino acids. The ends lost 5 bases at V and 7 bases at J; junction bases unmatched: 9. CDR3 sequence reads: CASSVRTGVSNEQFF. The CDR3 DNA follows: TGTGCCAGCAGCGTAAGGACAGGGGTTTCGAATGAGCAGTTCTTC.

This clonotype was found a few times. The chain joins TRBV5-1 to TRBJ2-3, with unresolved D. This CDR3 comprises 15 residues. V dropped 4 bases and J dropped 7 bases, with 19 bases sitting between them. Germline assignment: CDR1 SGHRS and CDR2 YFSETQ. The CDR3 DNA sequence: TGCGCCAGCAGCCCCTTGGGCGGAGATGGATATACGCAGTATTTT. Protein product: CASSPLGGDGYTQYF.

The chain is built from TRBV4-2 and TRBJ2-3; 8 bases align to TRBD2. The CDR3 spans 15 residues. Per the germline V gene, CDR1 is LGHNA and CDR2 is YNFKEQ. V shed 4 bases and J 3 bases; nucleotides not matched to a gene: 6. CDR3 protein: CASSPIAGQTDTQYF. The DNA of the CDR3 is TGTGCCAGCAGCCCGATAGCGGGGCAAACAGATACGCAGTATTTT.

This clonotype was observed a handful of times. The rearrangement uses TRBV14 and TRBJ2-7; 9 nucleotides match TRBD1. The CDR3 runs to 15 residues. The germline gives CDR1 SGHDN, CDR2 FVKESK. V shed 4 bases, J shed 2 bases, and the junction held 6 bases outside the gene matches. CDR3 sequence reads: CASSRGTGRAYEQYF. In nucleotides, the CDR3 is TGTGCCAGCAGCCGAGGGACAGGGAGGGCCTACGAGCAGTACTTC.

The gene calls are TRBV28 and TRBJ2-5; possibly TRBD2 for D (5 bases). The V end was cut by 4 bases, the J end by 4 bases, with 16 bases between. The length of the CDR3 is 15 residues. CDR1 is MDHEN, CDR2 SYDVKM, per germline. The CDR3 loop reads CASSSERFSGETQYF. In nucleotides, the CDR3 is TGTGCCAGCAGTTCAGAGCGGTTTTCGGGAGAGACCCAGTACTTC.

This chain connects TRBV28 to TRBJ2-3, with 7 positions matching TRBD1. Germline lookup yields CDR1 MDHEN and CDR2 SYDVKM. V lost 6 bases, J lost 1 base, and 10 bases stayed unmatched. This CDR3 region has 16 residues. CDR3 nucleotides: TGTGCCAGCAGGAAACCTGGACAGGACCGCACAGATACGCAGTATTTT. Its translation is CASRKPGQDRTDTQYF.

The chain has TRBV14 and TRBJ2-2; D possibly corresponds to TRBD1 (5 bases). This CDR3 has 19 amino acids. Germline V gene lookup returns CDR1 SGHDN and CDR2 FVKESK. Trimming pared 0 bases from V and 0 bases from J, leaving 17 bases between. The CDR3 DNA sequence: TGTGCCAGCAGCCAAGATGGGTGGCTAGGACAATCGAACACCGGGGAGCTGTTTTTT. Its protein is CASSQDGWLGQSNTGELFF.

The V and J genes are TRBV20-1 and TRBJ2-5; 10 positions match TRBD2. V trimming: 0 bases; J trimming: 11 bases; junction bases outside the gene matches: 6. The germline V gene encodes CDR1 DFQATT and CDR2 SNEGSKA (reference sequence). The length of the CDR3 is 13 residues. The CDR3 DNA reads as TGCAGTGCTAGAGACCTAGCGGGGGTTGAGCAGTACTTC. Its protein is CSARDLAGVEQYF.

The CDR3 here is CASSRDTLVYEQFF. The CDR3 region has the DNA TGTGCCAGCAGCCGAGACACCCTAGTCTATGAGCAGTTCTTC. The V gene is TRBV7-2, the J gene TRBJ2-1, with D unresolved. V shed 5 bases and J shed 8 bases, with 16 bases lying between them. This CDR3 comprises 14 residues. The germline CDR1 and CDR2 sequences are SGHTA and FQGNSA.

This clonotype was seen at least ten times. This chain connects TRBV10-3 to TRBJ2-1; 8 bases agree with TRBD2. Germline-derived CDR1 and CDR2 are ENHRY and SYGVKD. The CDR3 covers 12 residues. V lost 8 bases to trimming and J lost 7 bases; unmatched junction nucleotides: 4. CDR3 in amino acids: CAIAGLENEQFF. The CDR3 nucleotides are TGTGCCATCGCGGGACTAGAGAATGAGCAGTTCTTC.

The CDR3 region has the DNA TGTGCCAGCAGCTTGACAGGATTTAATGAAAAACTGTTTTTT. Protein: CASSLTGFNEKLFF. V gene TRBV7-6 combines with J gene TRBJ1-4; tentative D call: TRBD1 (6 bases). Germline V gene lookup returns CDR1 SGHVS and CDR2 FNYEAQ. The V end lost 3 bases, the J end lost 4 bases, and 9 bases lay between the germline ends. The CDR3 covers 14 residues.

The chain has TRBV7-2 and TRBJ2-4; D call uncertain. CDR3 length: 14 amino acids. Trimming removed 1 base at V and 0 bases at J, with 4 bases between. Looked up from germline, CDR1 is SGHTA and CDR2 is FQGNSA. The CDR3 bases are TGTGCCAGCAGCTTAGAGATAGCCAAAAACATTCAGTACTTC. Its translation is CASSLEIAKNIQYF. The full variable domain, completed using reference TRBV7-2 and TRBJ2-4, is GAGVSQSPSNKVTEKGKDVELRCDPISGHTALYWYRQSLGQGLEFLIYFQGNSAPDKSGLPSDRFSAERTGGSVSTLTIQRTQQEDSAVYLCASSLEIAKNIQYFGAGTRLSVL.

This clonotype was observed a handful of times. The rearrangement uses TRBV7-3 and TRBJ2-5; D may be TRBD1 or TRBD2 (5 bases each). The better agreement between TRBJ2-1 and the DNA end casts doubt on the J call. Per the germline V gene, CDR1 is SGHTA and CDR2 is FQGTGA. The CDR3 runs to 15 residues. The CDR3 spells CASSLVWGPVHEQFF. The CDR3 nucleotides are TGTGCCAGCAGCTTAGTGTGGGGACCCGTACATGAGCAGTTCTTC.

The chain employs TRBV30 and TRBJ1-2; D is undetermined. V was shortened by 1 base and J by 0 bases, with 12 bases between the two germline ends. The germline V gene encodes CDR1 GTSNPN and CDR2 SVGIG (reference sequence). CDR3 length: 15 residues. The CDR3: CAWSALRSSNYGYTF. The CDR3 nucleotides read TGTGCCTGGAGTGCCTTGCGAAGTTCTAACTATGGCTACACCTTC.

V is TRBV20-1 and J is TRBJ1-5; 12 positions match TRBD1. J lost 7 bases, V lost 6 bases, and 7 bases had no gene match. The germline CDR1 and CDR2 sequences are DFQATT and SNEGSKA (reference sequence). The CDR3 covers 14 residues. CDR3 sequence: CSAPGQGALQPQHF. In DNA, the CDR3 is TGCAGTGCCCCGGGACAGGGGGCTCTGCAGCCCCAGCATTTT.

The table lists this clonotype with a count of one. The rearrangement uses TRBV7-8 and TRBJ1-3, with D uncertain. The germline gives CDR1 SGHVS, CDR2 FQNEAQ. Trimming took 3 bases from V and 4 from J, leaving 16 bases between them. This CDR3 is 16 amino acids long. The CDR3 is CASSLGSPGRGNTIYF. The CDR3 nucleotides read TGTGCCAGCAGCTTGGGGTCTCCGGGCCGCGGAAACACCATATATTTT.

This clonotype was seen only a few times. The V call is TRBV5-1, the J call TRBJ2-7; the D call may be TRBD1 or TRBD2 (5 bases each). The DNA matches TRBJ2-5 better at its end, which makes the J call doubtful. The CDR3 length is 14 residues. Germline CDR1 is SGHRS and CDR2 is YFSETQ. CDR3 sequence: CASSLPGTEMTQYF. The CDR3 DNA is TGCGCCAGCAGCTTGCCCGGGACGGAGATGACCCAGTACTTC.

A few counts support this clonotype. V is TRBV11-2 and J is TRBJ1-4; D not certain. Germline-derived CDR1 and CDR2 are SGHAT and FQNNGV. Trimming cost V 3 bases and J 2 bases, with 7 bases left between them. This CDR3 is 14 amino acids long. CDR3: CASSLDFTNEKLFF. CDR3 nucleotide sequence: TGTGCCAGCAGCTTGGATTTCACTAATGAAAAACTGTTTTTT.

This chain links TRBV6-2 or TRBV6-3 with TRBJ2-7; 10 bases are a match to TRBD2. The CDR3 length is 16 residues. The ends lost 4 bases at V and 2 bases at J; junction bases unmatched: 8. Germline lookup yields CDR1 MNHEY and CDR2 SVGEGT. CDR3 nucleotide sequence: TGTGCCAGCAGTTCCCGTCAAACTAGCGGGGCCTACGAGCAGTACTTC. As protein: CASSSRQTSGAYEQYF.

In this sample, this clonotype turned up a few times. The chain combines TRBV2 with TRBJ2-1; D is ambiguous. The CDR3 covers 15 residues. The germline V gene encodes CDR1 SNHLY and CDR2 FYNNEI. Trimming removed 3 bases from V and 4 bases from J, with 13 bases in between. The CDR3 loop is CASSEGLVRYNEQFF. The CDR3 nucleotides are TGTGCCAGCAGTGAGGGCCTAGTACGTTACAATGAGCAGTTCTTC. Combining the CDR3 with reference TRBV2 and TRBJ2-1 gives the whole variable domain EPEVTQTPSHQVTQMGQEVILRCVPISNHLYFYWYRQILGQKVEFLVSFYNNEISEKSEIFDDQFSVERPDGSNFTLKIRSTKLEDSAMYFCASSEGLVRYNEQFFGPGTRLTVL.

This clonotype has just a few counts. The V and J genes are TRBV3-1 and TRBJ2-5; either TRBD1 or TRBD2 may fit D (5 bases each). The CDR3 extends over 15 amino acids. Trimming took 0 bases from V and 2 from J, leaving 10 bases between them. The germline V gene encodes CDR1 LGHDT and CDR2 YNNKEL (reference sequence). This CDR3 is CASSQDLGRQETQYF. The CDR3 DNA follows: TGTGCCAGCAGCCAAGATCTGGGACGTCAAGAGACCCAGTACTTC.

This clonotype was detected a few times. J is TRBJ1-4 and V is TRBV4-1; perhaps TRBD1 as D (6 bases). Germline CDR1 MGHRA, CDR2 YSYEKL. The V gene lost 0 bases and the J gene lost 6 bases, with 8 bases spanning the gap. The CDR3 sequence is 14 residues long. CDR3 loop: CASSQDNRDEKLFF. CDR3 nucleotides: TGCGCCAGCAGCCAAGATAACAGGGATGAAAAACTGTTTTTT.

A few counts support this clonotype. The V and J genes are TRBV4-3 and TRBJ1-2; a possible D gene is TRBD1 (5 bases). V was clipped by 0 bases and J by 4 bases, with 12 bases between them. Germline CDR1 is LGHNA and CDR2 is YSLEER. CDR3 length: 15 residues. This CDR3 is CASSQDYMGGYGYTF. The CDR3, as DNA: TGCGCCAGCAGCCAAGATTATATGGGGGGCTATGGCTACACCTTC.

In its sample, this clonotype was seen a few times. The genes are TRBV20-1 and TRBJ1-2, with D possibly being TRBD1 (5 bases). V shed 8 bases and J shed 4 bases, with 29 bases lying between them. This CDR3 comprises 17 residues. CDR1 is DFQATT, CDR2 SNEGSKA, per germline (reference sequence). CDR3 nucleotide sequence: TGCAGTACTACTAGGAACGTGGGGGTATGGGTTACCTATGGCTACACCTTC. It yields the protein CSTTRNVGVWVTYGYTF.

The chain recombines TRBV30 with TRBJ1-4, with no clear D. Trimming took 3 bases from V and 7 from J, leaving 21 bases between them. This CDR3 has 16 residues. The V gene's germline CDR1 is GTSNPN and CDR2 SVGIG (reference sequence). The chain's CDR3 is CAWRPGRAMESEKLFF. CDR3 nucleotide sequence: TGTGCCTGGAGGCCGGGGAGGGCCATGGAGAGTGAAAAACTGTTTTTT.

A note on this clonotype: A clone one base away is much larger, so this may be a read error. The CDR3 does not close with the conserved phenylalanine or tryptophan, likely indicating a read error. This sequence joins TRBV2 and TRBJ1-2; no clear D gene. The CDR3 is 12 residues long. Trimming shortened V by 8 bases and J by 5 bases, and 12 bases separated the two germline ends. Germline V CDR1 and CDR2: SNHLY, FYNNEI. The CDR3 is CASQSRRYGYTL. The DNA for the CDR3 is TGTGCCAGCCAGTCTCGTCGATATGGCTACACCCTC.

V usage is TRBV24-1 and J usage is TRBJ2-1; D possibly uses TRBD1 or TRBD2 (6 bases each). Per the germline V gene, CDR1 is KGHDR and CDR2 is SFDVKD. Trimming cost V 2 bases and J 4 bases, with 11 bases left between them. The CDR3 runs 15 residues. CDR3 protein: CATSDSEGGYNEQFF. The DNA of the CDR3 is TGTGCCACCAGTGATTCCGAGGGGGGATACAATGAGCAGTTCTTC.

A word on this clonotype: The CDR3 does not end in the conserved phenylalanine or tryptophan, so this is likely a read error. The V and J genes are TRBV6-1 and TRBJ2-1; D possibly uses TRBD1 or TRBD2 (5 bases each). CDR3 length equals 15 residues. CDR1 and CDR2 (germline): MNHNS, SASEGT. CDR3 protein: CASSEWGNGYNGQFS. The CDR3 DNA sequence: TGTGCCAGCAGTGAATGGGGGAACGGGTACAATGGGCAGTTCTCC.